The sequence of this T cell receptor beta chain was determined in a study of blood T cell repertoires in COVID-19. Study background: Sites across the United States, Italy and Spain contributed samples from acute and convalescent COVID-19. The analysed material was cDNA or gDNA that came from T cells, B-cell-depleted T cells, or PBMCs.

CDR1 SGHAT and CDR2 FQNNGV come from the germline V gene. V lost 4 bases and J lost 3; bases outside the gene matches: 3. This CDR3 contains 15 residues. Study processing details: Using reference gene primer amplification, nucleated cell counts were estimated. TCRdb's table, derived via immunoSEQ multiplex PCR, lists solely in-frame clones and lacks some. V, J and clone size derive from that table, while D and trimming were established from the DNA sequence. This table holds approximately 100,000 clones, less than 85% found once. The sample holds one count of this clone. The material sequenced was peripheral blood. This TCR derives from a man in his 70s with active or convalescent COVID-19. This chain connects TRBV11-2 to TRBJ2-7; TRBD2 agrees at 13 bases. The CDR3 DNA follows: TGTGCCAGCAGCTCAGGACTAGCGGGAGTCTACGAGCAGTACTTC. Translation gives CASSSGLAGVYEQYF.